The clone carrying this TCR beta chain was counted many times. V lost 1 base to trimming and J lost 6 bases, with 4 bases between them. The CDR3 has 12 residues. Germline V gene sequence: CDR1 MDHEN, CDR2 SYDVKM. This specimen belongs to a study of regulatory T cells in long-lasting Graves disease. Study as a whole: Graves' patients, newly diagnosed, had taken antithyroid drugs under 3 months.

Arm-PCR of CDR3 regions and iRepertoire HTBI primers were used to build TCR beta libraries. TCRdb re-called the multiplex PCR reads with MiXCR, one entry per CDR3 protein. The table shows about 560,000 distinct CDR3 sequences, with 16% occurring only once. Time point meaning: newly diagnosed GD, antithyroid drugs for less than 3 months. Generation of the TCR library employed RNA extracted from PBMCs. The data were also submitted as part of a second study, on T cells in Graves' hyperthyroidism and ophthalmopathy. That study adds: Diagnosing involved the use of clinical symptoms, serum thyroxine and TRAb, thyroid ultrasound and orbital computed tomography. During a first-round RT-PCR of the TCR CDR3, the HTBI primer set was used.

Sequenced material: peripheral blood mononuclear cells (PBMCs), taken at new diagnosis, from a patient treated with antithyroid drugs. The sequence was collected from a man younger than 30 with Graves disease. This chain uses TRBV28 with TRBJ2-1; D not resolved. CDR3 residues: CASSLLTNEQFF. CDR3 DNA: TGTGCCAGCAGTTTATTGACCAATGAGCAGTTCTTC.